One and the same sample provided the 15 T cell receptor beta chains below, sequenced in a study of type 1 regulatory T cells. MiXCR, run by TCRdb on the reads, gives a single entry per CDR3 protein. This sample has approximately 90,000 distinct CDR3 sequences, with around 30% found just once. Specimen: CD4+ T cells, either the whole sample or a sorted fraction (not recorded which). These receptors all come from a human donor in good health.

The J gene is TRBJ1-1, the V gene TRBV3-1, with no clear D. Germline CDR1 is LGHDT and CDR2 is YNNKEL (reference sequence). The CDR3 extends over 14 amino acids. Trimming left V 2 bases short and J 1 base short, with 8 bases between. The CDR3 nucleotides are TGTGCCAGCAGCCAATCGAGGTCGAACACTGAAGCTTTCTTT. Residues: CASSQSRSNTEAFF.

Only a few counts were recorded for this clonotype. V usage is TRBV14 and J usage is TRBJ2-2; D remains ambiguous. V lost 1 base, J lost 7 bases, and 4 bases lay in between. This CDR3 comprises 12 residues. Germline V gene lookup returns CDR1 SGHDN and CDR2 FVKESK. In DNA, the CDR3 is TGTGCCAGCAGCCAAGTTCGCGGGGAGCTGTTTTTT. Protein: CASSQVRGELFF.

This clonotype was picked up a small number of times. V and J are TRBV7-9 and TRBJ2-5; D may be TRBD2 (5 bases). The V end was cut by 1 base, the J end by 2 bases, with 17 bases between. The CDR3 is 17 amino acids. The germline CDR1 and CDR2 sequences are SEHNR and FQNEAQ (reference sequence). CDR3 region: CASSLGLAIDLQETQYF. The CDR3 DNA is TGTGCCAGCAGCTTAGGGCTAGCCATAGACCTACAAGAGACCCAGTACTTC.

This clonotype was seen more than once but under ten times. V is TRBV7-8 and J is TRBJ2-1, with 8 nucleotides matching TRBD2. The CDR3 runs 15 residues. V trimming: 5 bases; J trimming: 8 bases; junction bases outside the gene matches: 11. In germline, CDR1 is SGHVS, CDR2 FQNEAQ. CDR3 loop: CASSRRGRPLDEQFF. The CDR3 DNA sequence: TGTGCCAGCAGCAGACGCGGGAGGCCCCTCGATGAGCAGTTCTTC. The variable domain in full, with the rest retrieved from reference TRBV7-8 and TRBJ2-1, is GAGVSQSPRYKVAKRGQDVALRCDPISGHVSLFWYQQALGQGPEFLTYFQNEAQLDKSGLPSDRFFAERPEGSVSTLKIQRTQQEDSAVYLCASSRRGRPLDEQFFGPGTRLTVL.

The gene calls are TRBV6-2 or TRBV6-3 and TRBJ2-2, with TRBD1 matching over 7 bases. The V and J ends lost 7 bases and 5 bases, in that order; junction bases with no gene match: 10. The CDR3 sequence is 15 residues long. The germline V gene has CDR1 MNHEY and CDR2 SVGEGT. The DNA for the CDR3 is TGTGCCAGCACCAGTACGGGACAGATAACCGGGGAGCTGTTTTTT. Amino acid sequence: CASTSTGQITGELFF.

V is TRBV12-3 or TRBV12-4 and J is TRBJ1-2; D may be TRBD1 (6 bases). The CDR3 has 15 amino acids. The ends were cut back, 6 bases at V and 0 bases at J, with 14 bases in the middle. In DNA form, the CDR3 reads TGTGCCAGCAGCCGACAGGTGGCGGCTAACTATGGCTACACCTTC. This translates into CASSRQVAANYGYTF.

As regards this clonotype: The junction differs from germline at one of its ends, possibly a read error. V and J are TRBV5-1 and TRBJ2-3, with no clear D. The CDR3 runs to 17 residues. In germline, CDR1 is SGHRS, CDR2 YFSETQ. CDR3 residues: CTSSLFHSFPSTDTQYF. Here the CDR3 DNA reads TGCACCAGCAGCTTGTTCCACAGCTTCCCTAGCACAGATACGCAGTATTTT.

The chain employs TRBV20-1 and TRBJ2-7; D gene unclear. The ends were cut back, 3 bases at V and 2 bases at J, with 14 bases in the middle. The CDR3 runs to 14 residues. The germline V gene has CDR1 DFQATT and CDR2 SNEGSKA (reference sequence). CDR3: CSASMVIGPYEQYF. CDR3 in DNA: TGCAGTGCTAGCATGGTTATCGGGCCCTACGAGCAGTACTTC.

The chain links TRBV19 to TRBJ2-2; D possibly matches TRBD1 or TRBD2 (6 bases each). V was cut by 8 bases and J by 3 bases, with 10 bases left in between. The germline V gene has CDR1 LNHDA and CDR2 SQIVND (reference sequence). This CDR3 has 13 amino acids. CDR3 sequence (DNA): TGTGCCAGTTGTAGGGGGGACACCGGGGAGCTGTTTTTT. Amino acid sequence: CASCRGDTGELFF.

This clonotype has only a few counts. The chain couples TRBV6-6 to TRBJ2-2; unclear D gene. The CDR3 spans 14 residues. Germline V gene sequence: CDR1 MNHNY, CDR2 SVGAGI (reference sequence). V lost 5 bases and J 8 bases, leaving 15 bases between the germline ends. The CDR3 DNA reads TGTGCCAGCAGTGAGTCGGGTCCATCAGGGGAGCTGTTTTTT. Amino acids: CASSESGPSGELFF.

The sample holds a few counts of this clonotype. The rearrangement uses TRBV7-9 and TRBJ1-2; no definite D call. The germline V and J ends were trimmed by 1 base and 4 bases, with 10 bases remaining between them. The germline gives CDR1 SEHNR, CDR2 FQNEAQ (reference sequence). The CDR3 loop spans 14 amino acids. CDR3: CASSLDPKVYGYTF. The CDR3 coding sequence is TGTGCCAGCAGCTTAGACCCGAAAGTCTATGGCTACACCTTC.

This clonotype was found a few times. The chain has TRBV24-1 and TRBJ2-7; 7 bases are shared with TRBD1. The CDR3 runs to 16 residues. Trimming cost V 2 bases and J 1 base; bases outside gene matches: 7. Germline CDR1 KGHDR, CDR2 SFDVKD. CDR3 region: CATSDSAGTVSYEQYF. The CDR3 region has the DNA TGTGCCACCAGTGATTCCGCCGGGACAGTATCCTACGAGCAGTACTTC.

The chain employs TRBV4-1 and TRBJ2-7; 9 nucleotides align to TRBD1. Per the germline V gene, CDR1 is MGHRA and CDR2 is YSYEKL. The CDR3 totals 16 residues. Trimming took 0 bases from V and 5 from J; bases not matched to a gene: 8. In nucleotides, the CDR3 is TGCGCCAGCAGCCAAGACCAGGGACAGGGTAACCACGAGCAGTACTTC. This gives the protein CASSQDQGQGNHEQYF.

The chain carries TRBV20-1 and TRBJ2-2; D gene uncertain. This CDR3 contains 14 residues. V lost 2 bases, J lost 0 bases, and 7 bases lay in between. CDR1 and CDR2 from the germline V gene are DFQATT and SNEGSKA (reference sequence). The CDR3 coding sequence is TGCAGTGCTAGACCCGCAGCGAACACCGGGGAGCTGTTTTTT. Translating gives CSARPAANTGELFF.

This chain uses TRBV7-9 with TRBJ1-1; D is undetermined. V was clipped by 2 bases and J by 4 bases, with 11 bases between them. The germline V gene encodes CDR1 SEHNR and CDR2 FQNEAQ (reference sequence). The CDR3 is 14 amino acids. The CDR3 protein is CASSLMVGSTEAFF. CDR3 in DNA: TGTGCCAGCAGCTTAATGGTGGGGAGCACTGAAGCTTTCTTT.